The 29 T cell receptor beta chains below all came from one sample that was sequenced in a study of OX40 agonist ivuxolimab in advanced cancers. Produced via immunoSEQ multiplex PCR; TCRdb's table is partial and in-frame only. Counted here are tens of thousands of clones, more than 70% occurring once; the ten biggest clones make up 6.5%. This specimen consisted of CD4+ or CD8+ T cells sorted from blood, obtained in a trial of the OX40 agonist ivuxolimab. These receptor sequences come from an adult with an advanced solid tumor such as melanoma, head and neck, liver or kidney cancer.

This chain's CDR3 is CASSQEGVRNTIYF. CDR3 bases: TGTGCCAGCAGCCAAGAAGGCGTTCGAAACACCATATATTTT. The V and J genes are TRBV7-9 and TRBJ1-3; D is unresolved. The V end lost 5 bases, the J end lost 5 bases, and 13 bases lay between the germline ends. This CDR3 region has 14 residues. Germline loops: CDR1 SEHNR, CDR2 FQNEAQ (reference sequence).

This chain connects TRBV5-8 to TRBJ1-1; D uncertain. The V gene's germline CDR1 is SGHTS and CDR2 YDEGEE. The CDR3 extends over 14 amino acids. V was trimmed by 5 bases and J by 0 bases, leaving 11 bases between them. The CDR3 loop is CASSSGLLNTEAFF. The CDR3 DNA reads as TGTGCCAGCAGTTCCGGTCTTTTGAACACTGAAGCTTTCTTT.

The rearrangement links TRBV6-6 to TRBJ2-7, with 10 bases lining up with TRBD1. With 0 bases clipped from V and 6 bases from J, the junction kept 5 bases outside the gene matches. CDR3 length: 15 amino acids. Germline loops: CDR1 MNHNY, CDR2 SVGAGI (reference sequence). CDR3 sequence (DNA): TGTGCCAGCAGTTACTCAACCGGGACAGGGGCCGAGCAGTACTTC. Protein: CASSYSTGTGAEQYF.

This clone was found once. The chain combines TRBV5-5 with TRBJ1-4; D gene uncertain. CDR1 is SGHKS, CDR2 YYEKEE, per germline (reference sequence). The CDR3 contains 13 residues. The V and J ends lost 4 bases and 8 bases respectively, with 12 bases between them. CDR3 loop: CASSAVNSEKLFF. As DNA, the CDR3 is TGTGCCAGCAGCGCGGTCAACAGCGAAAAACTGTTTTTT.

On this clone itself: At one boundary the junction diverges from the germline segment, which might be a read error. The CDR3 spells CASTLARLSTEAFF. The CDR3 DNA sequence: TGTGCCAGCACCTTAGCCCGGTTGAGCACTGAAGCTTTCTTT. V and J are TRBV11-3 and TRBJ1-1, with unresolved D. Germline values: CDR1 SGHNT, CDR2 YENEEA. The CDR3 extends over 14 amino acids.

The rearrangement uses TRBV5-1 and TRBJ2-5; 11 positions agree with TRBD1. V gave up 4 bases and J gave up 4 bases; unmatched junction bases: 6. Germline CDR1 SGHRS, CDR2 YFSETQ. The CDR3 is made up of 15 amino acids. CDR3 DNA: TGCGCCAGCAGCGTAACCGGGACAGGGGGAGAGACCCAGTACTTC. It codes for CASSVTGTGGETQYF.

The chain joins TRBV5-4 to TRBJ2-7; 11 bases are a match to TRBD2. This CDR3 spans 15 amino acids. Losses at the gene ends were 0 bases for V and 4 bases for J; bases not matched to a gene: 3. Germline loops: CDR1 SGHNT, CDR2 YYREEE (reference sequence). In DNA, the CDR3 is TGTGCCAGCAGCTTGGTGACTAGCGGGGCTTACGAGCAGTACTTC. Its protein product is CASSLVTSGAYEQYF.

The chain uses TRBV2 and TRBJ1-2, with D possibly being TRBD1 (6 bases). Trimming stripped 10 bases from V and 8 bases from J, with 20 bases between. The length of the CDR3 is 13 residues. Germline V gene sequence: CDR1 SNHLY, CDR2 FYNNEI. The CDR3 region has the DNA TGTGCCATCCAACAGGGCCTAAGGGGAGGCTACACCTTC. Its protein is CAIQQGLRGGYTF.

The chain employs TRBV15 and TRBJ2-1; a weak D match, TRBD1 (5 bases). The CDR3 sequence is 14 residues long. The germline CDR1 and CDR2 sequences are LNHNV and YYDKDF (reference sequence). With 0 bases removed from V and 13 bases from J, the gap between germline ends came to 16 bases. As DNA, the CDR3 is TGTGCCACCAGCAGAGATAAGGGGTTGGTGGTACAGTTCTTC. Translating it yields CATSRDKGLVVQFF.

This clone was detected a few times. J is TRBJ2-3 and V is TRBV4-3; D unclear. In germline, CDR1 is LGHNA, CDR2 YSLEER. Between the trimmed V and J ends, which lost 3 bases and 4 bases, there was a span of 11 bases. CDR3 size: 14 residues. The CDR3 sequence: CASSQDSLSDTQYF. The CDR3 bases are TGCGCCAGCAGCCAGGATAGCCTTTCAGATACGCAGTATTTT.

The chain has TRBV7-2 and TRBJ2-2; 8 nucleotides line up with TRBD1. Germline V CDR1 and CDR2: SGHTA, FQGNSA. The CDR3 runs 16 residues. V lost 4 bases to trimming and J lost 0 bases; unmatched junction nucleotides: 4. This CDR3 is CASSSRQGSNTGELFF. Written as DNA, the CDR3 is TGTGCCAGCAGCTCCAGACAGGGGTCGAACACCGGGGAGCTGTTTTTT.

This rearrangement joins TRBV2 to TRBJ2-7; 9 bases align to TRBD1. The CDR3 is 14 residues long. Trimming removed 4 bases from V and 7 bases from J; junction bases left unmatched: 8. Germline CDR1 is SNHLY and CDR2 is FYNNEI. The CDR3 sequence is CASSATGGVGEQYF. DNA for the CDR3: TGTGCCAGCAGTGCCACAGGGGGCGTCGGGGAGCAGTACTTC.

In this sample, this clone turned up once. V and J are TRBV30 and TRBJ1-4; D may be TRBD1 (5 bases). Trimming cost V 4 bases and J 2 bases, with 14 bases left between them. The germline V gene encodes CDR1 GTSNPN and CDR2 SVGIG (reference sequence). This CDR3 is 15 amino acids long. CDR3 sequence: CAWTLGGVTNEKLFF. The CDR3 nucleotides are TGTGCCTGGACCCTGGGGGGAGTTACTAATGAAAAACTGTTTTTT.

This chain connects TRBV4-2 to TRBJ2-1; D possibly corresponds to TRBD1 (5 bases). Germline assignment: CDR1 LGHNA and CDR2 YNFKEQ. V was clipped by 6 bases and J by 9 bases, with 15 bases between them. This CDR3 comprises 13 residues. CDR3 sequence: CASSRNRGGEQFF. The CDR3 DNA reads TGTGCCAGCAGTCGAAATAGGGGCGGTGAGCAGTTCTTC.

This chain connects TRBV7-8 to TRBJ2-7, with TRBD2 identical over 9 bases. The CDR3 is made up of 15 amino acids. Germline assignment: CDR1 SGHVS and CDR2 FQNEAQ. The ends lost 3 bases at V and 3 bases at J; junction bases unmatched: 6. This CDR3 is CASSFAGGAGYEQYF. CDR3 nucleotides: TGTGCCAGCAGCTTCGCGGGGGGGGCGGGCTACGAGCAGTACTTC.

CDR3 region: CASSFGQGGTEAFF. The CDR3 DNA reads as TGTGCCAGCAGCTTTGGACAGGGTGGCACTGAAGCTTTCTTT. The chain has TRBV5-5 and TRBJ1-1; 8 positions agree with TRBD1. The CDR3 sequence is 14 residues long. Per the germline V gene, CDR1 is SGHKS and CDR2 is YYEKEE (reference sequence). V gave up 2 bases and J gave up 4 bases; unmatched junction bases: 4.

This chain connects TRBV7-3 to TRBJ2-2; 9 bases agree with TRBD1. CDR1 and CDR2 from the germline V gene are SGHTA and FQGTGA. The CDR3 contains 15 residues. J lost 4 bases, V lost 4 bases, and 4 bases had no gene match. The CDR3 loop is CASSSGQGTTGELFF. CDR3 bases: TGTGCCAGCAGCTCGGGACAGGGAACCACCGGGGAGCTGTTTTTT.

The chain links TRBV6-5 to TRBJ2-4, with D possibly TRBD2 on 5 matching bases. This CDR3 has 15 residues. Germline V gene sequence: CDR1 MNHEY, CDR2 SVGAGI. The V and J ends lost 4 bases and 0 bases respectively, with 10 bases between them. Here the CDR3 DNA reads TGTGCCAGCAGTTCCTCCCGGGGAGCCAAAAACATTCAGTACTTC. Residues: CASSSSRGAKNIQYF.

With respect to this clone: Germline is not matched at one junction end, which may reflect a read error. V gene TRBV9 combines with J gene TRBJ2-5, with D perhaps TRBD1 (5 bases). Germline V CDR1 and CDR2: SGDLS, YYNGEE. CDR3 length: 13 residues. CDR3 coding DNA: TGTGCCAGCAACGTAAAGGTGGACACGCCACAGTACTTC. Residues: CASNVKVDTPQYF.

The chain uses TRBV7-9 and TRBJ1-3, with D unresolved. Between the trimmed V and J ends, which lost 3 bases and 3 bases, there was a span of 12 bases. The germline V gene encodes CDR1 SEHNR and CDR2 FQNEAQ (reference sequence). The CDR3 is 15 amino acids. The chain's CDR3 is CASSFSQVYGNTIYF. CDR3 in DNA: TGTGCCAGCAGCTTTAGTCAGGTGTATGGAAACACCATATATTTT.

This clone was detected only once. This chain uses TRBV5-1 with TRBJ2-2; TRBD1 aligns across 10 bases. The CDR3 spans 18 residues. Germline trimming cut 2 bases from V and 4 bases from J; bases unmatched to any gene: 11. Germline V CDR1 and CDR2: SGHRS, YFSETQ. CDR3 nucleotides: TGCGCCAGCAGCTTCTGGGTTGGGACAGGGGAAGGCACCGGGGAGCTGTTTTTT. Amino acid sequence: CASSFWVGTGEGTGELFF.

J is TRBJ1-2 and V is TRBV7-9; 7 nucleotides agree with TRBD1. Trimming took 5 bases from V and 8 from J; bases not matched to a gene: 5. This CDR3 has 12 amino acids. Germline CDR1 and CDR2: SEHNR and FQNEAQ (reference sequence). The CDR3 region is CASSLDREGYTF. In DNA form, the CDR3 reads TGTGCCAGCAGCCTAGACAGGGAAGGCTACACCTTC.

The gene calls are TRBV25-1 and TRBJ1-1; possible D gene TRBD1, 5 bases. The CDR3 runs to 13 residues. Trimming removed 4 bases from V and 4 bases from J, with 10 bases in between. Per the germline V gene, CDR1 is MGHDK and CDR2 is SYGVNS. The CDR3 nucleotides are TGTGCCAGCAGTGCCCCCAGGGCCACTGAAGCTTTCTTT. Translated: CASSAPRATEAFF.

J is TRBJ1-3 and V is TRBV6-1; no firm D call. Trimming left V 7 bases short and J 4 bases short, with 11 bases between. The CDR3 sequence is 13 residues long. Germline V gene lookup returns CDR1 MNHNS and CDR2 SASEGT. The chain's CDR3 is CASIKTGGNTIYF. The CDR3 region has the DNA TGTGCCAGCATTAAGACCGGAGGAAACACCATATATTTT.

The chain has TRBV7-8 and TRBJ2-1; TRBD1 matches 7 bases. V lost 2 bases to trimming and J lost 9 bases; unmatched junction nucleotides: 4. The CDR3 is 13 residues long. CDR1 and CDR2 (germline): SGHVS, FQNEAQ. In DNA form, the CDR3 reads TGTGCCAGCAGCTTAACAGGGGCCAGTGAGCAGTTCTTC. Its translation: CASSLTGASEQFF.

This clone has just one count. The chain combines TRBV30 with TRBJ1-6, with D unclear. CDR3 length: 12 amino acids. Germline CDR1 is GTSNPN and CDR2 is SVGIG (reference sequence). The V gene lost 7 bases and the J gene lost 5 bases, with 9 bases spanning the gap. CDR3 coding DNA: TGTGCCTCCCGGGATAATAATTCACCCCTCCACTTT. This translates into CASRDNNSPLHF.

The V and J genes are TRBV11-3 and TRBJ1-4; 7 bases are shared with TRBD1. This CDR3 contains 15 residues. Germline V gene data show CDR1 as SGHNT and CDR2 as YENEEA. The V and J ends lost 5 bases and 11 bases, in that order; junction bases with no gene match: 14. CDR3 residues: CASSLGTAGTNKLFF. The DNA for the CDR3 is TGTGCCAGCAGCCTGGGGACAGCCGGTACCAACAAACTGTTTTTT.

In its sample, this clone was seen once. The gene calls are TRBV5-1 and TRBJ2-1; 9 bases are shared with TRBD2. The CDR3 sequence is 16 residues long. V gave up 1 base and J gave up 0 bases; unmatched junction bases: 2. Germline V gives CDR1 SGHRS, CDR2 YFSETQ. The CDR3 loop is CASSLSSGSSYNEQFF. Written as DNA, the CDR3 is TGCGCCAGCAGCTTGAGTAGCGGGAGCTCCTACAATGAGCAGTTCTTC. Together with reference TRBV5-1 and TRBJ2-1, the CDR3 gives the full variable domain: KAGVTQTPRYLIKTRGQQVTLSCSPISGHRSVSWYQQTPGQGLQFLFEYFSETQRNKGNFPGRFSGRQFSNSRSEMNVSTLELGDSALYLCASSLSSGSSYNEQFFGPGTRLTVL.

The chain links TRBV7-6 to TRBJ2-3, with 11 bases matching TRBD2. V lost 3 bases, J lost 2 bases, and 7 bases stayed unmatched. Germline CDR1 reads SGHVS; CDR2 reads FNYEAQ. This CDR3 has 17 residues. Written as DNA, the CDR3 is TGTGCCAGCAGCTTGGGTAGCGGGAGGGCCATCACAGATACGCAGTATTTT. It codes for CASSLGSGRAITDTQYF.